These 32 T cell receptor beta chains share one sample of origin, sequenced in a study of blood T cell repertoires in COVID-19. Clones were read by immunoSEQ multiplex PCR, and TCRdb kept only the in-frame ones, dropping some. The data hold some 410,000 clones, with around 89% observed a single time. The sequenced material came from PBMCs or T cells enriched from blood (not recorded which). These receptors originate from a woman aged 25 to 39 with acute COVID-19.

The chain joins TRBV5-1 to TRBJ1-3; 9 bases map to TRBD1. J was trimmed by 0 bases and V by 3 bases; bases with no gene match: 4. The CDR3 consists of 16 residues. From germline, CDR1 is SGHRS and CDR2 YFSETQ. CDR3 region: CASSYDRGGSGNTIYF. Here the CDR3 DNA reads TGCGCCAGCAGCTATGACAGGGGGGGCTCTGGAAACACCATATATTTT. The whole variable domain, filled in from reference TRBV5-1 and TRBJ1-3, reads KAGVTQTPRYLIKTRGQQVTLSCSPISGHRSVSWYQQTPGQGLQFLFEYFSETQRNKGNFPGRFSGRQFSNSRSEMNVSTLELGDSALYLCASSYDRGGSGNTIYFGEGSWLTVV.

J is TRBJ1-2 and V is TRBV6-2 or TRBV6-3; D might be TRBD1 (6 bases). CDR3 size: 14 residues. Germline V gives CDR1 MNHEY, CDR2 SVGEGT. Trimming pared 4 bases from V and 4 bases from J, leaving 13 bases between. DNA of the CDR3: TGTGCCAGCAGTTCCTGGGACAACAGCTATGGCTACACCTTC. It specifies CASSSWDNSYGYTF.

The rearrangement joins TRBV7-2 to TRBJ1-3; 9 bases agree with TRBD1. Germline V gene data show CDR1 as SGHTA and CDR2 as FQGNSA. The CDR3 has 17 amino acids. Germline trimming cut 5 bases from V and 5 bases from J; bases unmatched to any gene: 13. As DNA, the CDR3 is TGTGCCAGCAGCGAAACCGGGACAGGGTTTAAAAGAAACACCATATATTTT. This gives the protein CASSETGTGFKRNTIYF.

V usage is TRBV18 and J usage is TRBJ2-3; a weak D match, TRBD2 (6 bases). The V end was cut by 2 bases, the J end by 2 bases, with 14 bases between. This CDR3 is built from 16 residues. Germline loops: CDR1 KGHSH, CDR2 LQKENI. CDR3 residues: CASSPGAGGNTDTQYF. CDR3 bases: TGTGCCAGCTCACCAGGCGCCGGGGGAAACACAGATACGCAGTATTTT.

This rearrangement joins TRBV18 to TRBJ2-1; the D gene is possibly TRBD1 (7 bases). With 6 bases removed from V and 13 bases from J, the gap between germline ends came to 16 bases. CDR1 KGHSH and CDR2 LQKENI come from the germline V gene. The CDR3 covers 12 residues. CDR3 in amino acids: CASSPWTGLQFF. The DNA for the CDR3 is TGTGCCAGCTCCCCTTGGACAGGACTACAGTTCTTC.

The chain uses TRBV6-4 and TRBJ2-7, with D perhaps matching TRBD2 (5 bases). There are 14 residues in the CDR3. Germline V gives CDR1 MRHNA, CDR2 SNTAGT. Trimming took off 10 bases at V and 2 bases at J, with 18 bases between the two ends. The CDR3 loop reads CATLPPGSTYEQYF. CDR3 DNA: TGTGCCACCCTGCCGCCGGGATCAACCTACGAGCAGTACTTC.

The rearrangement uses TRBV30 and TRBJ1-1; possible D gene TRBD1, 6 bases. The V gene's germline CDR1 is GTSNPN and CDR2 SVGIG (reference sequence). The length of the CDR3 is 14 residues. Trimming stripped 2 bases from V and 3 bases from J, with 13 bases between. The CDR3 DNA reads as TGTGCCTGGAGTCGACAGGTTATTTACACTGAAGCTTTCTTT. It encodes CAWSRQVIYTEAFF.

J is TRBJ2-3 and V is TRBV19; tentative D call: TRBD1 (6 bases). The CDR3 totals 18 residues. Germline CDR1 LNHDA, CDR2 SQIVND (reference sequence). The germline V and J ends were trimmed by 7 bases and 2 bases, with 25 bases remaining between them. CDR3 in DNA: TGTGCCAGTACCCAGGTGGGGGCGGACCACATCCCCACAGATACGCAGTATTTT. It is translated as CASTQVGADHIPTDTQYF.

The genes are TRBV11-2 and TRBJ2-1; D ambiguous. Germline V gene data show CDR1 as SGHAT and CDR2 as FQNNGV. CDR3 length: 15 residues. The V end lost 0 bases, the J end lost 7 bases, and 13 bases lay between the germline ends. The CDR3 spells CASSLEGVFQNEQFF. Here the CDR3 DNA reads TGTGCCAGCAGCTTAGAGGGCGTCTTTCAGAATGAGCAGTTCTTC. Variable domain in full (rest from reference TRBV11-2 and TRBJ2-1): EAGVAQSPRYKIIEKRQSVAFWCNPISGHATLYWYQQILGQGPKLLIQFQNNGVVDDSQLPKDRFSAERLKGVDSTLKIQPAKLEDSAVYLCASSLEGVFQNEQFFGPGTRLTVL.

V usage is TRBV24-1 and J usage is TRBJ2-2; D gene uncertain. The CDR3 sequence is 13 residues long. The V end lost 7 bases, the J end lost 0 bases, and 5 bases lay between the germline ends. The germline V gene encodes CDR1 KGHDR and CDR2 SFDVKD. CDR3 protein: CATSRTNTGELFF. CDR3 sequence (DNA): TGTGCCACCAGCAGGACGAACACCGGGGAGCTGTTTTTT.

For the CDR3, the DNA is TGTGCCAGCAAGGAGGCGTGGACCGGGGAGCTGTTTTTT. It is translated as CASKEAWTGELFF. This rearrangement joins TRBV2 to TRBJ2-2; weak D call: TRBD2 (5 bases). Trimming cost V 7 bases and J 5 bases, with 11 bases left between them. Germline V gives CDR1 SNHLY, CDR2 FYNNEI. This CDR3 contains 13 residues.

This clone was seen more than once but under ten times. V gene TRBV2 combines with J gene TRBJ2-7, with 7 positions matching TRBD1. Germline CDR1 and CDR2: SNHLY and FYNNEI. CDR3 length: 14 amino acids. V shed 6 bases and J 1 base; nucleotides not matched to a gene: 6. CDR3 nucleotides: TGTGCCAGCAGGGACGGACAGGTGTCCTACGAGCAGTACTTC. The encoded protein is CASRDGQVSYEQYF.

V and J are TRBV27 and TRBJ2-7; maybe TRBD1 (6 bases). CDR1 and CDR2 (germline): MNHEY, SMNVEV (reference sequence). The CDR3 has 14 amino acids. V lost 3 bases, J lost 3 bases, and 12 bases lay in between. The CDR3 bases are TGTGCCAGCAGTTTGAATGGGGGCAGCTACGAGCAGTACTTC. Translation: CASSLNGGSYEQYF.

The rearrangement uses TRBV28 and TRBJ2-1; the match to TRBD2 covers 9 bases. The CDR3 totals 15 residues. V was pared by 5 bases and J by 6 bases, with 8 bases of the junction left unmatched. In germline, CDR1 is MDHEN, CDR2 SYDVKM. The CDR3: CASSPPLRGGNEQFF. In nucleotides, the CDR3 is TGTGCCAGCAGTCCTCCCCTGCGGGGGGGCAATGAGCAGTTCTTC. Supplemented by reference TRBV28 and TRBJ2-1, the full variable domain reads DVKVTQSSRYLVKRTGEKVFLECVQDMDHENMFWYRQDPGLGLRLIYFSYDVKMKEKGDIPEGYSVSREKKERFSLILESASTNQTSMYLCASSPPLRGGNEQFFGPGTRLTVL.

This chain joins TRBV27 and TRBJ2-3; D ambiguous. This CDR3 region has 13 residues. Germline V gene lookup returns CDR1 MNHEY and CDR2 SMNVEV (reference sequence). V dropped 2 bases and J dropped 1 base, with 4 bases sitting between them. CDR3 sequence: CASSLRGTDTQYF. CDR3 bases: TGTGCCAGCAGTTTACGGGGCACAGATACGCAGTATTTT.

The chain couples TRBV15 to TRBJ2-7; 8 positions match TRBD1. Germline CDR1 is LNHNV and CDR2 is YYDKDF (reference sequence). With V trimmed by 2 bases and J by 7 bases, 4 bases remained unmatched. The CDR3 has 13 residues. The chain's CDR3 is CATSRLTGGEQYF. The CDR3 coding sequence is TGTGCCACCAGCAGACTAACAGGGGGGGAGCAGTACTTC.

The CDR3 DNA reads as TGTGCCAGCAGCTACAGGACAGGCTCTGAAGCTTTCTTT. Its translation: CASSYRTGSEAFF. The chain uses TRBV5-5 and TRBJ1-1, with 7 positions matching TRBD1. Germline V gene sequence: CDR1 SGHKS, CDR2 YYEKEE (reference sequence). V lost 3 bases to trimming and J lost 6 bases; unmatched junction nucleotides: 5. CDR3 length: 13 amino acids.

V is TRBV9 and J is TRBJ2-1; 14 bases match TRBD2. The CDR3 consists of 15 residues. The ends lost 3 bases at V and 8 bases at J; junction bases unmatched: 4. CDR1 SGDLS and CDR2 YYNGEE come from the germline V gene. CDR3 region: CASSEGLAGAYEQFF. The CDR3 nucleotides are TGTGCCAGCAGCGAGGGACTAGCGGGGGCCTATGAGCAGTTCTTC.

The chain is built from TRBV30 and TRBJ1-4; 9 nucleotides line up with TRBD1. The CDR3 extends over 16 amino acids. The germline V gene encodes CDR1 GTSNPN and CDR2 SVGIG (reference sequence). J gave up 7 bases and V 2 bases, and 11 bases lay outside the gene matches. The CDR3 here is CAWSRARTGEVEKLFF. The CDR3 bases are TGTGCCTGGAGTAGGGCACGGACAGGGGAGGTTGAAAAACTGTTTTTT.

This clone has only one observation. This chain joins TRBV5-1 and TRBJ2-3; 11 nucleotides agree with TRBD1. The CDR3 spans 15 residues. Germline V gene sequence: CDR1 SGHRS, CDR2 YFSETQ. Unmatched junction bases numbered 2, after V lost 2 bases and J lost 3 bases. CDR3 nucleotide sequence: TGCGCCAGCAGCTTCGGACAGGGGGCAACAGATACGCAGTATTTT. Encoded protein: CASSFGQGATDTQYF.

The chain combines TRBV30 with TRBJ1-5; a weak D match, TRBD1 (6 bases). The germline V gene encodes CDR1 GTSNPN and CDR2 SVGIG (reference sequence). Trimming shortened V by 2 bases and J by 3 bases, and 8 bases separated the two germline ends. The CDR3 is made up of 13 amino acids. The CDR3 region is CAWSTGPNQPQHF. The CDR3 DNA reads as TGTGCCTGGAGTACAGGGCCCAATCAGCCCCAGCATTTT.

The V and J genes are TRBV2 and TRBJ2-7; possible D gene TRBD1, 5 bases. The CDR3 loop spans 12 amino acids. V lost 1 base and J 4 bases, leaving 5 bases between the germline ends. Germline V CDR1 and CDR2: SNHLY, FYNNEI. The CDR3 bases are TGTGCCAGCAGTGAAGGGACATACGAGCAGTACTTC. Protein: CASSEGTYEQYF.

The genes are TRBV6-6 and TRBJ1-2, with TRBD1 matching 7 bases. The CDR3 contains 15 residues. CDR1 and CDR2 from the germline V gene are MNHNY and SVGAGI (reference sequence). After removal of 0 bases from V and 5 bases from J, the junction contained 6 bases not matched to a gene. The CDR3, as DNA: TGTGCCAGCAGTTACTCGACGGCAGGGGGGTATGGCTACACCTTC. Its translation is CASSYSTAGGYGYTF.

The sample holds a few counts of this clone. The gene calls are TRBV27 and TRBJ1-2; 8 nucleotides line up with TRBD1. The CDR3 contains 16 residues. Germline V CDR1 and CDR2: MNHEY, SMNVEV (reference sequence). The V and J ends lost 2 bases and 0 bases, in that order; junction bases with no gene match: 5. CDR3 region: CASSLNRGNPNYGYTF. The CDR3 DNA reads as TGTGCCAGCAGTTTAAACAGGGGGAACCCTAACTATGGCTACACCTTC.

CDR3 bases: TGTGCCAGTAGTTTTCTATCCGGGGAGCTGTTTTTT. Encoded protein: CASSFLSGELFF. The chain couples TRBV19 to TRBJ2-2; unclear D gene. V was trimmed by 5 bases and J by 6 bases, leaving 7 bases between them. CDR1 and CDR2 (germline): LNHDA, SQIVND (reference sequence). This CDR3 comprises 12 residues.

The chain has TRBV10-3 and TRBJ2-1; D is uncertain. The CDR3 loop spans 15 amino acids. CDR1 ENHRY and CDR2 SYGVKD come from the germline V gene. The ends were cut back, 6 bases at V and 0 bases at J, with 12 bases in the middle. CDR3 in amino acids: CAIRPQASSYNEQFF. For the CDR3, the DNA is TGTGCCATCAGACCTCAGGCGAGCTCCTACAATGAGCAGTTCTTC.

The V call is TRBV11-3, the J call TRBJ1-3; no firm D call. The CDR3 spans 19 residues. Trimming took off 0 bases at V and 1 base at J, with 19 bases between the two ends. Per germline, CDR1 SGHNT and CDR2 YENEEA. The CDR3 DNA follows: TGTGCCAGCAGCTTAGAGAAAGCACCGCGTTCTCTATCTGGAAACACCATATATTTT. Translation gives CASSLEKAPRSLSGNTIYF.

This chain's CDR3 is CASRGDSNYGYTF. The DNA of the CDR3 is TGTGCCAGCAGGGGGGACTCTAACTATGGCTACACCTTC. This sequence joins TRBV7-9 and TRBJ1-2, with D possibly matching TRBD1 (5 bases). V shed 6 bases and J shed 0 bases, with 8 bases lying between them. Germline values: CDR1 SEHNR, CDR2 FQNEAQ (reference sequence). The CDR3 loop spans 13 amino acids.

This chain uses TRBV12-3 or TRBV12-4 with TRBJ1-1; weak D call: TRBD1 (5 bases). V lost 6 bases and J lost 7, with 9 bases in between. The CDR3 runs 11 residues. This chain's CDR3 is CASSQTDEAFF. The CDR3 bases are TGTGCCAGCAGCCAGACAGATGAAGCTTTCTTT.

V usage is TRBV5-1 and J usage is TRBJ1-6; a possible D gene is TRBD1 (6 bases). Trimming pared 3 bases from V and 7 bases from J, leaving 14 bases between. The CDR3 extends over 15 amino acids. Germline CDR1 SGHRS, CDR2 YFSETQ. The CDR3 DNA reads as TGCGCCAGCAGCTCGGAAGGGACAACCAATTCACCCCTCCACTTT. This gives the protein CASSSEGTTNSPLHF.

The chain has TRBV11-3 and TRBJ2-3; D gene ambiguous. Germline loops: CDR1 SGHNT, CDR2 YENEEA. V lost 5 bases to trimming and J lost 5 bases, with 8 bases between them. The CDR3 covers 12 residues. This CDR3 is CASSLPGDTQYF. The CDR3 DNA reads as TGTGCCAGCAGCCTTCCCGGAGATACGCAGTATTTT. The variable domain in full, with the rest retrieved from reference TRBV11-3 and TRBJ2-3, is EAGVVQSPRYKIIEKKQPVAFWCNPISGHNTLYWYLQNLGQGPELLIRYENEEAVDDSQLPKDRFSAERLKGVDSTLKIQPAELGDSAVYLCASSLPGDTQYFGPGTRLTVL.

The CDR3 reads CASSLAFHTIYF. In nucleotides, the CDR3 is TGTGCCAGCAGTTTGGCATTCCACACCATATATTTT. The chain recombines TRBV28 with TRBJ1-3, with D unclear. Trimming stripped 3 bases from V and 8 bases from J, with 8 bases between. The CDR3 has 12 amino acids. Germline assignment: CDR1 MDHEN and CDR2 SYDVKM.